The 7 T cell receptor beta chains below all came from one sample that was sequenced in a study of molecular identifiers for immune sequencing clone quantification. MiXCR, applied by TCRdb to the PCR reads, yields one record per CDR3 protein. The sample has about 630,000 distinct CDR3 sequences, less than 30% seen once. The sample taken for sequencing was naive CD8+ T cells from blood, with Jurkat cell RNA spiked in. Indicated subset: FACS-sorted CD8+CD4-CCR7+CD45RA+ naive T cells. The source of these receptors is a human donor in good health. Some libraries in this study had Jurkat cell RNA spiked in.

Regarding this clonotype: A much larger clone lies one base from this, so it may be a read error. CDR3 nucleotide sequence: TGCAGTGCTAGGCCCCGGAGACAGAAATCCTACTACGCGCAGTACTTC. Translated: CSARPRRQKSYYAQYF. V is TRBV20-1 and J is TRBJ2-7; possible D gene TRBD1, 5 bases. Germline assignment: CDR1 DFQATT and CDR2 SNEGSKA (reference sequence). This CDR3 comprises 16 residues.

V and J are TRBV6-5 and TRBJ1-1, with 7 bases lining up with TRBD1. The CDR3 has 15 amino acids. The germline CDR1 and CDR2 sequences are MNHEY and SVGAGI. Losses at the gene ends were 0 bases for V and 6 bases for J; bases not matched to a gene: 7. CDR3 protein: CASSYSTGAGAEAFF. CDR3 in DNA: TGTGCCAGCAGTTACTCAACAGGGGCTGGCGCTGAAGCTTTCTTT.

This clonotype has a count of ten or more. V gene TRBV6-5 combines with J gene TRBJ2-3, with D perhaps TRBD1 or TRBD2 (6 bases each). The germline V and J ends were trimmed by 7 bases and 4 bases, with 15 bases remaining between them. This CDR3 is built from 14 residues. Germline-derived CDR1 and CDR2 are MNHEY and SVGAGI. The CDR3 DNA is TGTGCCAGCACCTCCGACGGGGGCGCAGATACGCAGTATTTT. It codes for CASTSDGGADTQYF.

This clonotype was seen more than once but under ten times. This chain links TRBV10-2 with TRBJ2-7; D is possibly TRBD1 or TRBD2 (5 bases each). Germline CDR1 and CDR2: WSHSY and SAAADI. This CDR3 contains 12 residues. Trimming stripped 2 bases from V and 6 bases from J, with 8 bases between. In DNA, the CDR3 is TGCGCCAGCAGTGAGCCTGGGGGCGAGCAGTACTTC. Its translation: CASSEPGGEQYF.

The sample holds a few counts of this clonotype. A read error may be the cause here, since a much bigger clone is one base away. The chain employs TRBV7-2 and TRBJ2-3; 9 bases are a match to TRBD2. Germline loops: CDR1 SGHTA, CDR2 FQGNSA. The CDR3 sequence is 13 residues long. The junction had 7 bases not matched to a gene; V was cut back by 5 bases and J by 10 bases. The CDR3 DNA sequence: TGTGCCAGCAGCCCCCCTAGCGGGGATGCGCAGTATTTT. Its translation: CASSPPSGDAQYF.

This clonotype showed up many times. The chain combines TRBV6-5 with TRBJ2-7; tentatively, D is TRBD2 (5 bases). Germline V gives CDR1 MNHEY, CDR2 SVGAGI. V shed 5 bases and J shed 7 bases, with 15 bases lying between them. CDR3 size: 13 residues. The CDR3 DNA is TGTGCCAGCAGTACTCCCGGGGTGGGGGAGCAGTACTTC. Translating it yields CASSTPGVGEQYF.

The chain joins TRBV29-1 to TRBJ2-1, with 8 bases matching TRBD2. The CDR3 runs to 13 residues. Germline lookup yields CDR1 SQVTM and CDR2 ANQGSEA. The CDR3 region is CSAPGGAYNEQFF. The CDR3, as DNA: TGCAGTGCTCCGGGGGGGGCATACAATGAGCAGTTCTTC.